Listed here are 20 T cell receptor beta chains from one sample, sequenced in a study of shared clonotypes between healthy human individuals. Clones were sequenced by immunoSEQ multiplex PCR, and TCRdb holds only the in-frame ones, with some missing. This sample yields 2 million to 2.5 million clones, of which just under 95% are seen a single time; roughly 0.34% belongs to the top ten. Material for sequencing was naive CD4+ T cells from PBMCs. Documented subset: CD45RA+ positively selected. The source is a man younger than 35 in good health. Some clones in this sample may be carry-over from other donors' samples.

The chain recombines TRBV5-5 with TRBJ1-2; TRBD1 might be the D (5 bases). V shed 0 bases and J shed 4 bases, with 7 bases lying between them. Germline V lookup: CDR1 SGHKS, CDR2 YYEKEE (reference sequence). The CDR3 is made up of 13 amino acids. The CDR3 sequence is CASSLDRTYGYTF. The CDR3 nucleotides read TGTGCCAGCAGCTTGGACAGGACCTATGGCTACACCTTC.

In this sample, this clone turned up once. The chain links TRBV14 to TRBJ1-2; no clear D gene. Germline assignment: CDR1 SGHDN and CDR2 FVKESK. Trimming took off 4 bases at V and 4 bases at J, with 10 bases between the two ends. This CDR3 region has 13 residues. CDR3: CASSPLDGYGYTF. The CDR3 DNA reads as TGTGCCAGCAGCCCTCTGGACGGCTATGGCTACACCTTC.

On this clone: Other DNA sequences in the sample encode the same CDR3. The V gene is TRBV18, the J gene TRBJ1-5; perhaps TRBD1 as D (6 bases). The CDR3 spans 13 residues. Germline V CDR1 and CDR2: KGHSH, LQKENI. V was cut by 5 bases and J by 4 bases, with 9 bases left in between. The CDR3 DNA reads as TGTGCCAGCTCAACCGACAGGAATCAGCCCCAGCATTTT. It translates to CASSTDRNQPQHF.

This chain links TRBV18 with TRBJ2-5; maybe TRBD2 (5 bases). The J call is in doubt because the DNA end fits TRBJ2-7 better. CDR3 size: 15 residues. The germline V gene has CDR1 KGHSH and CDR2 LQKENI. The CDR3 DNA sequence: TGTGCCAGCTCCCCCCGTCGGCCCCCCGAGGGCGAGCAGTACTTC. Amino acid sequence: CASSPRRPPEGEQYF.

This chain joins TRBV2 and TRBJ2-4; D not certain. CDR3 size: 13 residues. V was shortened by 1 base and J by 9 bases, with 10 bases between the two germline ends. In germline, CDR1 is SNHLY, CDR2 FYNNEI. Here the CDR3 DNA reads TGTGCCAGCAGTGAAGACGGAAACGGCATTCAGTACTTC. Translated, it gives CASSEDGNGIQYF.

This chain connects TRBV5-1 to TRBJ1-4; 9 bases agree with TRBD1. The length of the CDR3 is 14 residues. Germline V gene lookup returns CDR1 SGHRS and CDR2 YFSETQ. J gave up 5 bases and V 7 bases, and 6 bases lay outside the gene matches. CDR3 DNA: TGCGCCAGCGCGGAACAGGGGGCCAATGAAAAACTGTTTTTT. Amino acid sequence: CASAEQGANEKLFF.

This clone was recorded once. The V and J genes are TRBV7-2 and TRBJ1-2; D remains ambiguous. Trimming pared 0 bases from V and 8 bases from J, leaving 16 bases between. The CDR3 loop spans 15 amino acids. The V gene's germline CDR1 is SGHTA and CDR2 FQGNSA. CDR3 amino acids: CASSLALPTLEGYTF. Here the CDR3 DNA reads TGTGCCAGCAGCTTAGCGCTTCCCACCCTAGAGGGCTACACCTTC.

The chain is built from TRBV2 and TRBJ1-2; D possibly corresponds to TRBD1 (5 bases). CDR1 is SNHLY and CDR2 is FYNNEI in the germline V gene. This CDR3 comprises 15 residues. Trimming took off 2 bases at V and 6 bases at J, with 16 bases between the two ends. This chain's CDR3 is CASSEKGRGADGYTF. CDR3 DNA: TGTGCCAGCAGTGAAAAAGGGAGGGGCGCAGATGGCTACACCTTC. Filled out from reference TRBV2 and TRBJ1-2, the complete variable domain reads EPEVTQTPSHQVTQMGQEVILRCVPISNHLYFYWYRQILGQKVEFLVSFYNNEISEKSEIFDDQFSVERPDGSNFTLKIRSTKLEDSAMYFCASSEKGRGADGYTFGSGTRLTVV.

The V and J genes are TRBV2 and TRBJ2-5; TRBD1 is a possible D gene (8 bases). Trimming shortened V by 5 bases and J by 3 bases, and 16 bases separated the two germline ends. Germline CDR1 SNHLY, CDR2 FYNNEI. The CDR3 contains 15 residues. The CDR3 sequence is CASSSQGGGKETQYF. Here the CDR3 DNA reads TGTGCCAGCAGTTCACAGGGGGGGGGAAAAGAGACCCAGTACTTC.

Comment on this clone: This sample includes further DNA sequences coding for the same CDR3. The chain is built from TRBV9 and TRBJ2-7; 9 positions agree with TRBD2. The CDR3 contains 14 residues. In germline, CDR1 is SGDLS, CDR2 YYNGEE. The V gene end was trimmed by 3 bases and the J gene end by 1 base; junction bases not matched to a gene: 2. In DNA form, the CDR3 reads TGTGCCAGCAGCGCGACTAGCGGATCCTACGAGCAGTACTTC. Protein: CASSATSGSYEQYF.

This rearrangement joins TRBV2 to TRBJ2-1; D is unclear. The CDR3 runs 15 residues. The V end lost 6 bases, the J end lost 4 bases, and 16 bases lay between the germline ends. Germline V gene lookup returns CDR1 SNHLY and CDR2 FYNNEI. This CDR3 is CASSVGPILYNEQFF. The CDR3 DNA follows: TGTGCCAGCAGCGTTGGCCCGATACTATACAATGAGCAGTTCTTC.

The chain couples TRBV19 to TRBJ1-1; the match to TRBD1 covers 8 bases. The V segment lost 10 bases and the J segment 0 bases; nucleotides outside the gene matches: 13. This CDR3 contains 16 residues. Germline V gives CDR1 LNHDA, CDR2 SQIVND (reference sequence). The DNA of the CDR3 is TGTGCCACCCCAGCAGGGGACAGGCCGATGAACACTGAAGCTTTCTTT. Translation: CATPAGDRPMNTEAFF. The full variable domain, with the rest looked up from reference TRBV19 and TRBJ1-1, is DGGITQSPKYLFRKEGQNVTLSCEQNLNHDAMYWYRQDPGQGLRLIYYSQIVNDFQKGDIAEGYSVSREKKESFPLTVTSAQKNPTAFYLCATPAGDRPMNTEAFFGQGTRLTVV.

V and J are TRBV2 and TRBJ1-5; 7 nucleotides agree with TRBD1. The V gene's germline CDR1 is SNHLY and CDR2 FYNNEI. The CDR3 totals 15 residues. Trimming removed 4 bases from V and 3 bases from J; junction bases left unmatched: 6. CDR3 sequence reads: CASSVGDSVNQPQHF. The CDR3, as DNA: TGTGCCAGCAGTGTGGGGGACAGCGTCAATCAGCCCCAGCATTTT.

The chain carries TRBV30 and TRBJ2-5; the match to TRBD2 covers 7 bases. The J call is uncertain, as TRBJ2-7 better fits the DNA end. CDR1 GTSNPN and CDR2 SVGIG come from the germline V gene (reference sequence). The CDR3 has 12 residues. The CDR3 DNA reads TGTGCCTGGAGTCGGTCGGGGGGCGAGCAGTACTTC. Its translation is CAWSRSGGEQYF.

This clone was detected a few times. The chain employs TRBV2 and TRBJ1-2; D remains ambiguous. The CDR3 has 12 amino acids. V gave up 4 bases and J gave up 7 bases, with 10 bases separating them. Germline values: CDR1 SNHLY, CDR2 FYNNEI. In nucleotides, the CDR3 is TGTGCCAGCAGTGGCCCCCGATTTGGCTACACCTTC. Amino acids: CASSGPRFGYTF.

This clone was observed a handful of times. This chain connects TRBV6-6 to TRBJ1-2; 9 bases map to TRBD1. From germline, CDR1 is MNHNY and CDR2 SVGAGI (reference sequence). This CDR3 contains 14 residues. The V gene end was trimmed by 2 bases and the J gene end by 7 bases; junction bases not matched to a gene: 5. The CDR3 coding sequence is TGTGCCAGCAGTTACACAAGGGACAGGGCTGGCTACACCTTC. Protein sequence: CASSYTRDRAGYTF.

This clone was seen a few times. This sequence joins TRBV5-1 and TRBJ1-3; no reliable D call. In germline, CDR1 is SGHRS, CDR2 YFSETQ. This CDR3 contains 15 residues. Trimming stripped 3 bases from V and 0 bases from J, with 10 bases between. Here the CDR3 DNA reads TGCGCCAGCAGCTCCCTGGGAGACTCTGGAAACACCATATATTTT. This encodes CASSSLGDSGNTIYF.

The gene calls are TRBV7-2 and TRBJ1-5; a possible D gene is TRBD1 (5 bases). Looked up from germline, CDR1 is SGHTA and CDR2 is FQGNSA. V was trimmed by 6 bases and J by 1 base, leaving 13 bases between them. CDR3 length equals 15 residues. The CDR3 DNA follows: TGTGCCAGCAGTTCCGGACGGGGGAGCAATCAGCCCCAGCATTTT. Protein: CASSSGRGSNQPQHF.

The chain recombines TRBV7-9 with TRBJ2-5; D perhaps matches TRBD2 (5 bases). Germline assignment: CDR1 SEHNR and CDR2 FQNEAQ (reference sequence). Trimming stripped 1 base from V and 3 bases from J, with 6 bases between. The CDR3 contains 13 residues. The CDR3 DNA reads as TGTGCCAGCAGCTTAGACGGGGAAGAGACCCAGTACTTC. This translates into CASSLDGEETQYF.

This chain uses TRBV7-3 with TRBJ2-2, with a possible D match to TRBD1 (5 bases). The V end lost 5 bases, the J end lost 12 bases, and 22 bases lay between the germline ends. Germline V gene sequence: CDR1 SGHTA, CDR2 FQGTGA. This CDR3 has 15 residues. The CDR3 spells CASSGHAGPQLQLFF. For the CDR3, the DNA is TGTGCCAGCAGCGGACACGCCGGGCCCCAGCTGCAGCTGTTTTTT.